In this sample, the clone carrying this T cell receptor beta chain turned up once. This sample stems from a study of CD8 T cells in Susac syndrome. An amount of RNA that ranged from 0.5 to 1 ug was reverse transcribed with random hexamers. Multiplex immunoSEQ PCR targeted 54 Vbeta and 13 Jbeta TCR beta segments. TCRdb recomputed calls from the immunoSEQ multiplex PCR reads with MiXCR, one row per CDR3 protein. The sample records tens of thousands of distinct CDR3 sequences, 96% being singletons. Sequencing of TCR beta was performed on blood CD8+ and CD4+ T cells. The specimen was CD4+ T cells from PBMCs. The TCR originated in a human donor with multiple sclerosis.

The CDR3 sequence is CATSAAGTGGEQYF. For the CDR3, the DNA is TGTGCCACCAGTGCCGCCGGGACAGGGGGCGAGCAGTACTTC. This chain links TRBV24-1 with TRBJ2-7; 11 bases match TRBD1. Germline trimming cut 5 bases from V and 6 bases from J; bases unmatched to any gene: 5. Germline CDR1 reads KGHDR; CDR2 reads SFDVKD. The length of the CDR3 is 14 residues.